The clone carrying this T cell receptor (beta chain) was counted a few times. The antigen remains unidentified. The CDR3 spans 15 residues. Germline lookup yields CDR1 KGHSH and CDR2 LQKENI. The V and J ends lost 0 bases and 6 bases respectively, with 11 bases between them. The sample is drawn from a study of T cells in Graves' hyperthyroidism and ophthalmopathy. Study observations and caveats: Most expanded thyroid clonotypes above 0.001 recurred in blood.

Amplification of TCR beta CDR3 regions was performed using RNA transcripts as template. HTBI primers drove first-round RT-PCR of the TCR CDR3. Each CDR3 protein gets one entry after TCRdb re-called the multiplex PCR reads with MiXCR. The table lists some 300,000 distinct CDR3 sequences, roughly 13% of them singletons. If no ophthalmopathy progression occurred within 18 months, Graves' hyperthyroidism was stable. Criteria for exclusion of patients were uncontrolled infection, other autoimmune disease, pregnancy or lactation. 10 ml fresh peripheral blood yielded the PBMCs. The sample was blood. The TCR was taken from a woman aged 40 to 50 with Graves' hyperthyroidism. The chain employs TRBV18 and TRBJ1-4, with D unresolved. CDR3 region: CASSPPGGRDEKLFF. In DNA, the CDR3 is TGTGCCAGCTCACCACCAGGAGGAAGGGATGAAAAACTGTTTTTT.